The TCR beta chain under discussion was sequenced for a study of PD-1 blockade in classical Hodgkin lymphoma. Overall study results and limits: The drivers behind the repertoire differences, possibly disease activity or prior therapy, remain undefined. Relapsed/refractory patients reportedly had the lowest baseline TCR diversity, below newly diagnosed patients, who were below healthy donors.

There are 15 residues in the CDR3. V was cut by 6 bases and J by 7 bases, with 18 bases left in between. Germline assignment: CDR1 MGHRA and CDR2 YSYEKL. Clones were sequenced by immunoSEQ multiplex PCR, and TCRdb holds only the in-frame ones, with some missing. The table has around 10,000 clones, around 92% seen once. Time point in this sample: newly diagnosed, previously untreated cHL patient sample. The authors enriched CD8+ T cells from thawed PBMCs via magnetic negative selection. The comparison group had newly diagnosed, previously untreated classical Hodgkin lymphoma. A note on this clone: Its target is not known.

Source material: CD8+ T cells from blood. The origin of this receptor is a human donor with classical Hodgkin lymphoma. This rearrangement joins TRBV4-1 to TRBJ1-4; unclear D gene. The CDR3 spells CASRPSDTGGEKLFF. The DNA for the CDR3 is TGCGCCAGCAGACCTTCTGACACGGGCGGTGAAAAACTGTTTTTT.